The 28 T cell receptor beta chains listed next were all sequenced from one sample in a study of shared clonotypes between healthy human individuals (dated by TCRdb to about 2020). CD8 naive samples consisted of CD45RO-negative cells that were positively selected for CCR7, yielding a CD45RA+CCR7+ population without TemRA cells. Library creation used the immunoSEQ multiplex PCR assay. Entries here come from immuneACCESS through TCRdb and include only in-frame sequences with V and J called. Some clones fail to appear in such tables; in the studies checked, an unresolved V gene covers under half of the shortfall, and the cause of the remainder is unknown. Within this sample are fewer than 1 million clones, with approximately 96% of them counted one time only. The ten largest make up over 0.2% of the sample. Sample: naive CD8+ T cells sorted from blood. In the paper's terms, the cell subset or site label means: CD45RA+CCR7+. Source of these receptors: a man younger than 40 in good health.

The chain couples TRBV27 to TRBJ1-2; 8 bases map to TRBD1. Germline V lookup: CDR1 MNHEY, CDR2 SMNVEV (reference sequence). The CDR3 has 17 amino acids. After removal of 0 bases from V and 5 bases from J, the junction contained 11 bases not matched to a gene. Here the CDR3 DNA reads TGTGCCAGCAGTTTATCGTGGCGGTCAGGGGGCAGGTATGGCTACACCTTC. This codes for CASSLSWRSGGRYGYTF.

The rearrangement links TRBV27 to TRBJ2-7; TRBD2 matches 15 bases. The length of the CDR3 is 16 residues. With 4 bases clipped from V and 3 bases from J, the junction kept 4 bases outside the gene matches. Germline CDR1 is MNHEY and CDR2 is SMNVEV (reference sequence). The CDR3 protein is CASSSGLAGGFYEQYF. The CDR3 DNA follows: TGTGCCAGCAGTTCAGGACTAGCGGGAGGGTTCTACGAGCAGTACTTC.

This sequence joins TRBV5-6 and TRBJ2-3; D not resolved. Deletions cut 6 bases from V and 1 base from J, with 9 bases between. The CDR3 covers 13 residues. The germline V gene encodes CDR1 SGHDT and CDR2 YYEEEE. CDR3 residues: CASTPPGTDTQYF. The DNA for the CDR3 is TGTGCCAGCACTCCCCCAGGCACAGATACGCAGTATTTT. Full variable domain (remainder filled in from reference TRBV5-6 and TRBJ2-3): DAGVTQSPTHLIKTRGQQVTLRCSPKSGHDTVSWYQQALGQGPQFIFQYYEEEERQRGNFPDRFSGHQFPNYSSELNVNALLLGDSALYLCASTPPGTDTQYFGPGTRLTVL.

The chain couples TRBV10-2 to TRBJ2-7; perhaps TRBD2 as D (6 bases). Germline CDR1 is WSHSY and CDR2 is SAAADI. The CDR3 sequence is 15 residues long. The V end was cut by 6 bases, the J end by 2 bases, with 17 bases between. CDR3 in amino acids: CASSATGTGAYEQYF. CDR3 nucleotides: TGCGCCAGCAGCGCTACTGGGACTGGGGCCTACGAGCAGTACTTC.

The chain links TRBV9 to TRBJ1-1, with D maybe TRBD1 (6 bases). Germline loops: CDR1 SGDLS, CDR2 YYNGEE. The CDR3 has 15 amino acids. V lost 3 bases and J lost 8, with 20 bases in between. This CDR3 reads CASSATRKQGLEAFF. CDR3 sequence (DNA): TGTGCCAGCAGCGCAACTAGGAAACAGGGACTCGAAGCTTTCTTT.

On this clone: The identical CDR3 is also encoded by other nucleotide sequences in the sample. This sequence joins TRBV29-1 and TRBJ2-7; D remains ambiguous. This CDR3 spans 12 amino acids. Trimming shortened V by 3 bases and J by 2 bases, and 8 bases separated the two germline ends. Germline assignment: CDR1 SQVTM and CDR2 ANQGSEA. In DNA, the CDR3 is TGCAGCGTTGAGGGCAGAGCCTACGAGCAGTACTTC. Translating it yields CSVEGRAYEQYF.

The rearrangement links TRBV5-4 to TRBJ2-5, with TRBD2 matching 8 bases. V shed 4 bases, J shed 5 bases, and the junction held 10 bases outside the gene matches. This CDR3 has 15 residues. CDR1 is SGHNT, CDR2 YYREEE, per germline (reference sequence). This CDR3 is CASSPREGGVETQYF. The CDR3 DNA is TGTGCCAGCAGCCCACGGGAGGGAGGAGTGGAGACCCAGTACTTC.

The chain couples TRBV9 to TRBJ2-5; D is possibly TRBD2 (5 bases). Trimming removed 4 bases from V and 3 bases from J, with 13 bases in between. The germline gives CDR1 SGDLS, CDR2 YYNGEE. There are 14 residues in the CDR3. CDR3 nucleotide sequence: TGTGCCAGCAGCCCAGGACTTCTAAAAGAGACCCAGTACTTC. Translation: CASSPGLLKETQYF. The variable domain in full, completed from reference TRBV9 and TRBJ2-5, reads DSGVTQTPKHLITATGQRVTLRCSPRSGDLSVYWYQQSLDQGLQFLIQYYNGEERAKGNILERFSAQQFPDLHSELNLSSLELGDSALYFCASSPGLLKETQYFGPGTRLLVL.

CDR3 DNA: TGCGCCAGCAGCCAAGGGAAGGGGGGTAGTTCACAAGATACGCAGTATTTT. It codes for CASSQGKGGSSQDTQYF. The V call is TRBV4-1, the J call TRBJ2-3; D is possibly TRBD1 or TRBD2 (6 bases each). Between the trimmed V and J ends, which lost 1 base and 5 bases, there was a span of 19 bases. The CDR3 runs 17 residues. CDR1 is MGHRA and CDR2 is YSYEKL in the germline V gene.

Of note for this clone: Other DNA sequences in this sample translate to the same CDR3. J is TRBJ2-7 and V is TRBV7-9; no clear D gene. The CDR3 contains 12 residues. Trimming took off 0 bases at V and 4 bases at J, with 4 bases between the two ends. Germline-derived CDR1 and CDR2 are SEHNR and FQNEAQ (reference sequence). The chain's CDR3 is CASSLARYEQYF. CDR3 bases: TGTGCCAGCAGCTTAGCGAGGTACGAGCAGTACTTC.

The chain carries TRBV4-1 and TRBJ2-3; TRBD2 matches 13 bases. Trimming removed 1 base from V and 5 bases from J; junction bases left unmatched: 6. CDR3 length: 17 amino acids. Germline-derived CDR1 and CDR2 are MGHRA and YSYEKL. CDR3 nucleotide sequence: TGCGCCAGCAGCCAAGGGACTAGCGGGAGTCGAAAAGATACGCAGTATTTT. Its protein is CASSQGTSGSRKDTQYF.

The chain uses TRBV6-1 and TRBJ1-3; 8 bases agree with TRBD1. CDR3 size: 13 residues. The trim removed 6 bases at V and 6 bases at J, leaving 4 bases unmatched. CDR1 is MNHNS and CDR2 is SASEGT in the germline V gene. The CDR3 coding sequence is TGTGCCAGCAGCACGACAGGGGTAAACACCATATATTTT. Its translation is CASSTTGVNTIYF.

This chain's CDR3 is CASSPSASGTGELFF. The CDR3 DNA reads as TGTGCCAGCAGCCCCTCGGCTAGTGGTACCGGGGAGCTGTTTTTT. V and J are TRBV7-9 and TRBJ2-2, with D hard to call. Trimming removed 5 bases from V and 5 bases from J, with 15 bases in between. CDR1 and CDR2 from the germline V gene are SEHNR and FQNEAQ (reference sequence). This CDR3 has 15 amino acids.

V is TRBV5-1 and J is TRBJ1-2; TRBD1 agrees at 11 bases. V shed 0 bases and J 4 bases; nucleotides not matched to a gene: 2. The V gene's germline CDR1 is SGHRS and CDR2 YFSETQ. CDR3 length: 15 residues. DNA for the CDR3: TGCGCCAGCAGCTTGGGGACAGGGGGCTTCTATGGCTACACCTTC. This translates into CASSLGTGGFYGYTF.

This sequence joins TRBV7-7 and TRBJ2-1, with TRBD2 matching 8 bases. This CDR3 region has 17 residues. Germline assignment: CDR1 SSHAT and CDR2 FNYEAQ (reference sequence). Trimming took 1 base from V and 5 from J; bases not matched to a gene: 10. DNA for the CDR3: TGTGCCAGCAGCTTAGACGTGTCAACGGGAGGGAACAATGAGCAGTTCTTC. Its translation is CASSLDVSTGGNNEQFF.

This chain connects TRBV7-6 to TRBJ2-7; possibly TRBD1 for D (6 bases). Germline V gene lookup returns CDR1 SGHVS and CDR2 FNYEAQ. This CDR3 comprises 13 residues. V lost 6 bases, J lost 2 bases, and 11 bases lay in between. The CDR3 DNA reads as TGTGCCAGCAGTACGGACAGTACCTACGAGCAGTACTTC. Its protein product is CASSTDSTYEQYF.

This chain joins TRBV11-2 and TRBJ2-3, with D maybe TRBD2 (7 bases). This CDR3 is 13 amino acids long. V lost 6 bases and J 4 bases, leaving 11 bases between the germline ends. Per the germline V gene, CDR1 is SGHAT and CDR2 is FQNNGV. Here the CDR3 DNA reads TGTGCCAGCAGGGGAGGGGGTGCAGATACGCAGTATTTT. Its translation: CASRGGGADTQYF. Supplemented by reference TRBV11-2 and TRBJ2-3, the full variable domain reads EAGVAQSPRYKIIEKRQSVAFWCNPISGHATLYWYQQILGQGPKLLIQFQNNGVVDDSQLPKDRFSAERLKGVDSTLKIQPAKLEDSAVYLCASRGGGADTQYFGPGTRLTVL.

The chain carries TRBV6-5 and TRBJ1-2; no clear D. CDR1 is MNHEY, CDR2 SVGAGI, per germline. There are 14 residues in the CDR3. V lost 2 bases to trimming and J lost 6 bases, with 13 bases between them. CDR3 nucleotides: TGTGCCAGCAGTTACCGCAGAGGAGGCAATGGCTACACCTTC. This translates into CASSYRRGGNGYTF.

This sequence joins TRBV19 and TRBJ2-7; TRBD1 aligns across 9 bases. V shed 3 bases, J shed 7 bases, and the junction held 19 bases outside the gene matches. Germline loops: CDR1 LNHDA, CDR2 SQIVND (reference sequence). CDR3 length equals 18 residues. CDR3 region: CASSILPLGGQGSGEQYF. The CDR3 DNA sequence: TGTGCCAGTAGTATTTTACCCCTCGGGGGACAGGGAAGTGGAGAGCAGTACTTC.

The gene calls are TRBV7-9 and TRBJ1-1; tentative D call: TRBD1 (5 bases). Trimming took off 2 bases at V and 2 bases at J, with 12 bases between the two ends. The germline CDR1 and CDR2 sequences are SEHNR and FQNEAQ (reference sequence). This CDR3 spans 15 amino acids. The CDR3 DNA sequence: TGTGCCAGCAGCTTACTTTCAGGGCTTAACACTGAAGCTTTCTTT. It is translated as CASSLLSGLNTEAFF.

CDR3 sequence: CASSFGLLGETQYF. In nucleotides, the CDR3 is TGTGCCAGCAGCTTCGGCCTCTTGGGTGAGACCCAGTACTTC. The V gene is TRBV7-2, the J gene TRBJ2-5; D call uncertain. The ends were cut back, 3 bases at V and 5 bases at J, with 13 bases in the middle. CDR1 is SGHTA, CDR2 FQGNSA, per germline. There are 14 residues in the CDR3.

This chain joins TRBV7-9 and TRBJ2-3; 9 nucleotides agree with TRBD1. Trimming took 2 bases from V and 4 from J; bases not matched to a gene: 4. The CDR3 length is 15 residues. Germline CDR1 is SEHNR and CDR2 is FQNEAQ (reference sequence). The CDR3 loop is CASSLWDRAPDTQYF. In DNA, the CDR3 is TGTGCCAGCAGCTTATGGGACAGGGCCCCAGATACGCAGTATTTT.

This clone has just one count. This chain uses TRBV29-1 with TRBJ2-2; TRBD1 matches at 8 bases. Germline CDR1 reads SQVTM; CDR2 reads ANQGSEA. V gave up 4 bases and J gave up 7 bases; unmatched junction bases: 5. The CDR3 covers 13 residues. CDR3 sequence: CSVGGQGVGELFF. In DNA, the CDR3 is TGCAGCGTTGGTGGACAGGGAGTCGGGGAGCTGTTTTTT.

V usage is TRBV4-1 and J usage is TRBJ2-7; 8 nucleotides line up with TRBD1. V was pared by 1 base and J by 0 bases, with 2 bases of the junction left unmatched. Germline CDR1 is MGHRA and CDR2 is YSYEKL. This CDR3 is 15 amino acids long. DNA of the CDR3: TGCGCCAGCAGCCAAGGGGACAGGACCTCCTACGAGCAGTACTTC. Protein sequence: CASSQGDRTSYEQYF.

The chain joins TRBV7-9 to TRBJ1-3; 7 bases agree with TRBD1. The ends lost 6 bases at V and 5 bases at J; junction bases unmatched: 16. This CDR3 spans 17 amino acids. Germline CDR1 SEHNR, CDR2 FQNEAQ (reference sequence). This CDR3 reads CASRSKIPGQLRNTIYF. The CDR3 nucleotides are TGTGCCAGCAGGAGTAAAATCCCGGGACAGCTCCGAAACACCATATATTTT.

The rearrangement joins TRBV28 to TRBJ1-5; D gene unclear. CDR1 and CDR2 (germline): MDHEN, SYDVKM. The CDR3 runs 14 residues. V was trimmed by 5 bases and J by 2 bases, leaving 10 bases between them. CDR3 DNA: TGTGCCAGCAGTGGCATCGGAGGCAATCAGCCCCAGCATTTT. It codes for CASSGIGGNQPQHF.

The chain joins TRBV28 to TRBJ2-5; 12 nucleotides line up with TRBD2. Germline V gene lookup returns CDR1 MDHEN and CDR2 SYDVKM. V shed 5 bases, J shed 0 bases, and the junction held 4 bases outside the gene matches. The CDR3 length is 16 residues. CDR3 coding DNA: TGTGCCAGCAGTCCCCGACTAGCGGGAGACCAAGAGACCCAGTACTTC. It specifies CASSPRLAGDQETQYF.

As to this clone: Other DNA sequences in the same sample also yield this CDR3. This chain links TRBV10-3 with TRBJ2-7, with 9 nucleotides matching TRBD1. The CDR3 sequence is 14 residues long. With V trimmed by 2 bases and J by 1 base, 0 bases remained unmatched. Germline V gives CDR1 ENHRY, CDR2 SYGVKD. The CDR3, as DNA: TGTGCCATCAGTGAGGGGACAGGGTCCTACGAGCAGTACTTC. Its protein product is CAISEGTGSYEQYF.